This T cell receptor beta chain was captured in a study of siplizumab effects on memory and regulatory T cells. This clone was picked up a small number of times. The CDR3 loop spans 13 amino acids. Germline values: CDR1 SEHNR, CDR2 FQNEAQ (reference sequence). J was trimmed by 5 bases and V by 7 bases; bases with no gene match: 5. The table came from immunoSEQ multiplex PCR; TCRdb's copy has only in-frame clones and leaves some out. This sample yields about 6,500 clones, of which about 61% are seen a single time; 15% belongs to the top ten. The sequenced sample was effector memory CD8+ T cells sorted from blood. Subset here: unstimulated CD8+ effector memory T cells. The gene calls are TRBV7-9 and TRBJ2-7, with TRBD1 identical over 10 bases. This TCR was sampled from a human donor in good health. For the CDR3, the DNA is TGTGCCAGCAATTCCGGGACAGGGGACGAGCAGTACTTC. This translates into CASNSGTGDEQYF.